The 24 T cell receptor beta chains below come from one sample, sequenced in a study of T-cell reconstitution after alpha-beta-depleted transplantation in children. Researchers prepared the TCRbeta library using unique molecular identifiers, the study reports. TCRdb recomputed calls from the PCR reads with MiXCR, one row per CDR3 protein. The sample carries 200,000 to 250,000 distinct CDR3 sequences, around 12% recorded once. Sequenced here: PBMCs from the stem cell graft donor, sampled from the stem cell graft. The receptor source for this set is a human donor who donated a stem cell graft to a child with acute lymphoblastic leukemia.

This clonotype was picked up many times. The chain uses TRBV28 and TRBJ2-1; D is undetermined. The CDR3 is 11 amino acids. Trimming left V 2 bases short and J 8 bases short, with 4 bases between. CDR1 MDHEN and CDR2 SYDVKM come from the germline V gene. The CDR3 reads CASSLGDEQFF. The DNA for the CDR3 is TGTGCCAGCAGTTTAGGCGATGAGCAGTTCTTC.

Many counts were recorded for this clonotype. V and J are TRBV20-1 and TRBJ2-1; D uncertain. Trimming took 1 base from V and 6 from J, leaving 1 base between them. The germline gives CDR1 DFQATT, CDR2 SNEGSKA (reference sequence). CDR3 length equals 10 residues. CDR3: CSARVNEQFF. The CDR3 bases are TGCAGTGCTAGAGTCAATGAGCAGTTCTTC.

The chain uses TRBV28 and TRBJ1-1, with D maybe TRBD1 (6 bases). The CDR3 has 13 amino acids. The germline V gene has CDR1 MDHEN and CDR2 SYDVKM. V was pared by 4 bases and J by 6 bases, with 12 bases between. The DNA of the CDR3 is TGTGCCAGCAGTTCCCTAGGGGGATCTGAAGCTTTCTTT. Protein product: CASSSLGGSEAFF.

This clonotype was picked up many times. The rearrangement uses TRBV28 and TRBJ1-1; tentative D call: TRBD1 (5 bases). V lost 5 bases to trimming and J lost 1 base, with 14 bases between them. This CDR3 is 15 amino acids long. Germline CDR1 MDHEN, CDR2 SYDVKM. The CDR3 reads CASSLLRGPNTEAFF. The DNA for the CDR3 is TGTGCCAGCAGTCTCTTACGGGGACCGAACACTGAAGCTTTCTTT.

In its sample, this clonotype was seen many times. The V and J genes are TRBV12-3 or TRBV12-4 and TRBJ2-7; D ambiguous. CDR3 size: 14 residues. V shed 6 bases and J shed 2 bases, with 14 bases lying between them. CDR3 protein: CASRTGPSTYEQYF. DNA of the CDR3: TGTGCCAGCAGGACTGGACCAAGCACCTACGAGCAGTACTTC.

This clonotype was seen at least ten times. The chain uses TRBV5-1 and TRBJ1-4; D not certain. Trimming stripped 4 bases from V and 0 bases from J, with 10 bases between. Germline V gene lookup returns CDR1 SGHRS and CDR2 YFSETQ. There are 15 residues in the CDR3. This CDR3 reads CASSAEGATNEKLFF. The CDR3 DNA follows: TGCGCCAGCAGCGCTGAGGGCGCAACTAATGAAAAACTGTTTTTT.

This clonotype has a handful of counts. V usage is TRBV12-3 or TRBV12-4 and J usage is TRBJ1-1; 7 bases agree with TRBD1. The CDR3 covers 15 residues. V shed 5 bases and J 0 bases; nucleotides not matched to a gene: 6. The CDR3 coding sequence is TGTGCCAGCAGTCCGGGACAGAACTTGAACACTGAAGCTTTCTTT. Amino acid sequence: CASSPGQNLNTEAFF.

This clonotype was picked up many times. The rearrangement uses TRBV20-1 and TRBJ1-1, with 8 bases that match TRBD1. Germline assignment: CDR1 DFQATT and CDR2 SNEGSKA (reference sequence). The CDR3 contains 13 residues. J was trimmed by 3 bases and V by 6 bases; bases with no gene match: 6. CDR3 residues: CSAPGQGHTEAFF. The CDR3 region has the DNA TGCAGTGCCCCAGGACAGGGACACACTGAAGCTTTCTTT.

This clonotype was detected many times. The J gene is TRBJ1-2, the V gene TRBV27; the D gene is possibly TRBD1 (5 bases). This CDR3 region has 13 residues. V was shortened by 1 base and J by 14 bases, with 17 bases between the two germline ends. The germline gives CDR1 MNHEY, CDR2 SMNVEV (reference sequence). CDR3 in amino acids: CASSLYQTAFLTF. CDR3 sequence (DNA): TGTGCCAGCAGTTTATACCAGACAGCTTTTCTGACCTTC.

The chain links TRBV5-4 to TRBJ2-7, with D unclear. CDR1 and CDR2 (germline): SGHNT, YYREEE (reference sequence). This CDR3 is built from 13 residues. V lost 1 base and J lost 2, with 7 bases in between. The CDR3 here is CASSLYGPYEQYF. The CDR3 region has the DNA TGTGCCAGCAGCTTGTACGGACCCTACGAGCAGTACTTC.

This clonotype appeared many times. The CDR3 coding sequence is TGTGCCAGCAAATTACAGTTCGAGGGGGAGCTGTTTTTT. Encoded protein: CASKLQFEGELFF. This chain joins TRBV28 and TRBJ2-2, with D unresolved. CDR1 is MDHEN, CDR2 SYDVKM, per germline. Trimming removed 7 bases at V and 8 bases at J, with 14 bases between. The CDR3 sequence is 13 residues long. The entire variable domain, with the rest obtained from reference TRBV28 and TRBJ2-2, is as follows: DVKVTQSSRYLVKRTGEKVFLECVQDMDHENMFWYRQDPGLGLRLIYFSYDVKMKEKGDIPEGYSVSREKKERFSLILESASTNQTSMYLCASKLQFEGELFFGEGSRLTVL.

This clonotype was picked up many times. The genes are TRBV7-2 and TRBJ1-5; 7 bases map to TRBD1. The CDR3 has 14 residues. Germline V CDR1 and CDR2: SGHTA, FQGNSA. V lost 5 bases to trimming and J lost 6 bases; unmatched junction nucleotides: 7. The CDR3 is CASSTGTAGQPQHF. For the CDR3, the DNA is TGTGCCAGCAGCACCGGGACAGCCGGTCAGCCCCAGCATTTT.

This clonotype was detected a few times. The chain combines TRBV10-2 with TRBJ2-7; TRBD2 matches at 11 bases. CDR1 is WSHSY, CDR2 SAAADI, per germline. The J segment lost 1 base and the V segment lost 6 bases, leaving 11 bases of the junction unmatched. There are 17 residues in the CDR3. CDR3 sequence reads: CASSPLAGVPNSYEQYF. In nucleotides, the CDR3 is TGCGCCAGCAGCCCACTAGCGGGAGTTCCAAATTCCTACGAGCAGTACTTC.

This clonotype was seen many times. The CDR3 here is CASSQTTAEAFF. In DNA form, the CDR3 reads TGTGCCAGCAGCCAAACGACAGCTGAAGCTTTCTTT. The genes are TRBV14 and TRBJ1-1; TRBD1 is a possible D gene (5 bases). Trimming pared 2 bases from V and 6 bases from J, leaving 7 bases between. In germline, CDR1 is SGHDN, CDR2 FVKESK. This CDR3 contains 12 residues.

The table lists this clonotype with many counts. V is TRBV29-1 and J is TRBJ2-7; maybe TRBD1 (6 bases). The CDR3 extends over 14 amino acids. The V end was cut by 4 bases, the J end by 6 bases, with 19 bases between. The germline CDR1 and CDR2 sequences are SQVTM and ANQGSEA. For the CDR3, the DNA is TGCAGCGTTGTTACCGACAGGATCCTTCGCGAGCAGTACTTC. As protein: CSVVTDRILREQYF.

This clonotype has ten or more counts. J is TRBJ2-3 and V is TRBV18, with unresolved D. Trimming took 5 bases from V and 0 from J, leaving 12 bases between them. Germline V gives CDR1 KGHSH, CDR2 LQKENI. CDR3 length: 15 amino acids. The CDR3 loop is CASSGRLPSTDTQYF. CDR3 nucleotide sequence: TGTGCCAGCTCAGGACGTCTACCTAGCACAGATACGCAGTATTTT.

This clonotype was found many times. J is TRBJ2-1 and V is TRBV29-1; D tentatively fits TRBD1 or TRBD2 (6 bases each). Trimming removed 2 bases at V and 5 bases at J, with 13 bases between. The germline CDR1 and CDR2 sequences are SQVTM and ANQGSEA. The CDR3 covers 14 residues. CDR3 loop: CSVERRGTNNEQFF. The CDR3 nucleotides are TGCAGCGTTGAAAGGAGGGGGACAAACAATGAGCAGTTCTTC.

The chain couples TRBV12-2 to TRBJ2-7. TRBV12-2 is deemed a pseudogene. The CDR3 loop spans 15 amino acids. The CDR3 DNA follows: TGTGCAAGTCGCTTATATGGGCAGGACTCCTACGAGCAGTACTTC. The encoded protein is CASRLYGQDSYEQYF.

This clonotype was seen at least ten times. This chain uses TRBV7-3 with TRBJ2-5; 9 bases line up with TRBD2. The CDR3 is 17 amino acids. The J segment lost 4 bases and the V segment lost 5 bases, leaving 14 bases of the junction unmatched. Germline CDR1 reads SGHTA; CDR2 reads FQGTGA. CDR3 sequence reads: CASSPLAGLGVAETQYF. CDR3 DNA sequence: TGTGCCAGCAGCCCCCTAGCGGGACTAGGAGTAGCAGAGACCCAGTACTTC. Filled out from reference TRBV7-3 and TRBJ2-5, the complete variable domain reads GAGVSQTPSNKVTEKGKYVELRCDPISGHTALYWYRQSLGQGPEFLIYFQGTGAADDSGLPNDRFFAVRPEGSVSTLKIQRTERGDSAVYLCASSPLAGLGVAETQYFGPGTRLLVL.

Notes on this clonotype: This may come from a read error, since a much larger clone is one base off. V usage is TRBV5-5 and J usage is TRBJ1-2; D is possibly TRBD1 (5 bases). The CDR3 spans 13 residues. Germline CDR1 and CDR2: SGHKS and YYEKEE (reference sequence). The CDR3 protein is CASSADGTYGDTF. CDR3 in DNA: TGTGCCAGCAGTGCCGACGGGACCTATGGCGACACCTTC.

This clonotype was seen only a few times. The chain is built from TRBV5-1 and TRBJ2-4; D tentatively reads TRBD1 or TRBD2 (5 bases each). V was clipped by 6 bases and J by 5 bases, with 15 bases between them. Germline CDR1 and CDR2: SGHRS and YFSETQ. This CDR3 has 14 residues. The CDR3 is CASTFGQGQNIQYF. The CDR3 nucleotides read TGCGCCAGCACTTTCGGGCAGGGACAAAACATTCAGTACTTC.

Comments on this clonotype: A much larger clone lies a single base off, so this may be a read error. The gene calls are TRBV28 and TRBJ2-7; 11 bases map to TRBD1. Germline V gene lookup returns CDR1 MDHEN and CDR2 SYDVKM. Trimming removed 4 bases from V and 10 bases from J; junction bases left unmatched: 12. This CDR3 has 15 residues. CDR3 sequence (DNA): TGTGCCAGCAGTTCTACCCGGACAGGGGGCACCGACCAGTACTTC. It yields the protein CASSSTRTGGTDQYF.

This clonotype was observed at least ten times. The V call is TRBV5-1, the J call TRBJ2-4; 8 nucleotides agree with TRBD1. The CDR3 runs to 15 residues. The V segment lost 0 bases and the J segment 6 bases; nucleotides outside the gene matches: 5. CDR1 is SGHRS, CDR2 YFSETQ, per germline. The CDR3 DNA reads as TGCGCCAGCAGCTTGGGACAGGGGCCTGGAAACATTCAGTACTTC. This translates into CASSLGQGPGNIQYF.

Ten or more counts support this clonotype. The genes are TRBV7-2 and TRBJ2-1, with D possibly being TRBD2 (6 bases). Germline V gives CDR1 SGHTA, CDR2 FQGNSA. Deletions cut 5 bases from V and 9 bases from J, with 26 bases between. This CDR3 has 17 residues. In DNA, the CDR3 is TGTGCCAGCAGCCCCTCGTTAGGCGGCGGGATGGTTATTGAGCAGTTCTTC. This sequence encodes CASSPSLGGGMVIEQFF.